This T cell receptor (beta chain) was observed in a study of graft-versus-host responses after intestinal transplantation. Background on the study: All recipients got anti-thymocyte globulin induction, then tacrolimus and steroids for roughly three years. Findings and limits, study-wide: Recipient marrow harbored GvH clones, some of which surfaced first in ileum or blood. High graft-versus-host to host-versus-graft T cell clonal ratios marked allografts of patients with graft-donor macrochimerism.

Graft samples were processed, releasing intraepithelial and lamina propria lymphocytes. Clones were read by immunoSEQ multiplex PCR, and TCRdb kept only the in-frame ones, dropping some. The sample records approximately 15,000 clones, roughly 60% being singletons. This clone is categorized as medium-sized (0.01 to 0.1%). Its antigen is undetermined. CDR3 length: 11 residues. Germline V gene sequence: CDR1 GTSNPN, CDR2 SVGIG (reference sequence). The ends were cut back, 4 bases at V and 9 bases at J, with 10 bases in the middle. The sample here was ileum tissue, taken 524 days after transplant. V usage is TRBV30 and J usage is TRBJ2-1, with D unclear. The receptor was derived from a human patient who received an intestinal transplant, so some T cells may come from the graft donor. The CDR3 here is CAWTPGGEQFF. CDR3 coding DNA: TGTGCCTGGACCCCGGGTGGTGAGCAGTTCTTC.